The 29 T cell receptor beta chains below come from one sample, sequenced in a study of T cells in Graves' hyperthyroidism and ophthalmopathy. What was amplified from RNA transcripts were TCR beta CDR3 regions. Primed by the HTBI set, a first-round RT-PCR was run on the TCR CDR3. TCRdb reprocessed the multiplex PCR reads with MiXCR, giving one entry per CDR3 protein. Altogether approximately 300,000 distinct CDR3 sequences are present, around a fifth being singletons, with the ten largest covering 39%. Sequences were obtained from blood. These receptors all stem from a man in his fifties with Graves' ophthalmopathy.

The chain is built from TRBV7-9 and TRBJ1-6, with D hard to call. This CDR3 is built from 12 residues. The V end was cut by 3 bases, the J end by 17 bases, with 14 bases between. CDR1 is SEHNR and CDR2 is FQNEAQ in the germline V gene (reference sequence). CDR3 loop: CASSFPEGRFHF. DNA of the CDR3: TGTGCCAGCAGCTTCCCAGAGGGCCGATTCCACTTT. The entire variable domain, with the rest obtained from reference TRBV7-9 and TRBJ1-6, is as follows: DTGVSQNPRHKITKRGQNVTFRCDPISEHNRLYWYRQTLGQGPEFLTYFQNEAQLEKSRLLSDRFSAERPKGSFSTLEIQRTEQGDSAMYLCASSFPEGRFHFGNGTRLTVT.

The chain has TRBV14 and TRBJ2-3; D possibly corresponds to TRBD2 (6 bases). The CDR3 is 15 amino acids. Germline assignment: CDR1 SGHDN and CDR2 FVKESK. V was pared by 3 bases and J by 0 bases, with 10 bases between. The CDR3 bases are TGTGCCAGCAGCCACCGCCTAGCGAGCACAGATACGCAGTATTTT. This translates into CASSHRLASTDTQYF.

The sample holds one count of this clonotype. At one end the junction does not follow the germline gene, possibly because of a read error. The rearrangement links TRBV11-2 to TRBJ1-2; 7 nucleotides line up with TRBD1. Per the germline V gene, CDR1 is SGHAT and CDR2 is FQNNGV. CDR3 length equals 13 residues. CDR3 in amino acids: CAGSLSQGDGYTF. The CDR3 coding sequence is TGTGCCGGCAGCTTAAGCCAGGGGGATGGCTACACCTTC.

This clonotype was counted ten times or more. V is TRBV20-1 and J is TRBJ2-7; TRBD1 aligns across 9 bases. V lost 5 bases and J lost 5; bases outside the gene matches: 16. Germline V gives CDR1 DFQATT, CDR2 SNEGSKA (reference sequence). The CDR3 covers 16 residues. The CDR3 nucleotides are TGCAGTGCTGCCGAGACAGGGGGTGCGAAGGGTCACGAGCAGTACTTC. Its translation: CSAAETGGAKGHEQYF.

CDR3 loop: CATSDLLDRGRNEQFF. The DNA of the CDR3 is TGTGCCACCAGTGATTTGCTTGACAGGGGGCGGAATGAGCAGTTCTTC. The chain has TRBV24-1 and TRBJ2-1; TRBD1 matches at 10 bases. Germline trimming cut 0 bases from V and 7 bases from J; bases unmatched to any gene: 5. Germline V CDR1 and CDR2: KGHDR, SFDVKD. This CDR3 is built from 16 residues.

This clonotype has a handful of counts. The V call is TRBV14, the J call TRBJ2-7, with D possibly matching TRBD2 (6 bases). V shed 1 base and J shed 1 base, with 14 bases lying between them. CDR1 SGHDN and CDR2 FVKESK come from the germline V gene. The CDR3 loop spans 16 amino acids. The CDR3: CASSQVGGVRSYEQYF. The DNA for the CDR3 is TGTGCCAGCAGCCAAGTTGGAGGGGTGAGATCCTACGAGCAGTACTTC.

This sequence joins TRBV24-1 and TRBJ1-5; 8 bases match TRBD1. CDR1 is KGHDR, CDR2 SFDVKD, per germline. CDR3 length: 13 residues. V gave up 10 bases and J gave up 3 bases; unmatched junction bases: 4. CDR3: CATNRGVNQPQHF. The DNA for the CDR3 is TGTGCCACAAACAGGGGGGTCAATCAGCCCCAGCATTTT.

At least ten counts were recorded for this clonotype. The chain employs TRBV27 and TRBJ2-7; maybe TRBD2 (6 bases). V was trimmed by 6 bases and J by 0 bases, leaving 15 bases between them. CDR1 MNHEY and CDR2 SMNVEV come from the germline V gene (reference sequence). The CDR3 is made up of 15 amino acids. The CDR3 DNA follows: TGTGCCAGCAGCCTTAGCCGGGGGAGCTCCTACGAGCAGTACTTC. It is translated as CASSLSRGSSYEQYF.

This clonotype was seen repeatedly, ten times or more. The V and J genes are TRBV11-2 and TRBJ1-1; 8 bases are a match to TRBD1. CDR3 length: 14 residues. Trimming cost V 3 bases and J 4 bases; bases outside gene matches: 4. CDR1 and CDR2 from the germline V gene are SGHAT and FQNNGV. CDR3 loop: CASSFNRGSTEAFF. As DNA, the CDR3 is TGTGCCAGCAGCTTCAACAGGGGGAGCACTGAAGCTTTCTTT.

Only a few counts were recorded for this clonotype. The V call is TRBV9, the J call TRBJ2-1; 8 bases map to TRBD2. Germline loops: CDR1 SGDLS, CDR2 YYNGEE. The CDR3 runs to 13 residues. With V trimmed by 0 bases and J by 13 bases, 6 bases remained unmatched. CDR3 loop: CASSVVASGLQFF. The CDR3 DNA is TGTGCCAGCAGCGTAGTGGCTAGCGGGCTACAGTTCTTC.

This chain links TRBV15 with TRBJ2-5; D unclear. This CDR3 is built from 13 residues. The germline V gene has CDR1 LNHNV and CDR2 YYDKDF (reference sequence). Trimming left V 3 bases short and J 3 bases short, with 8 bases between. CDR3 DNA: TGTGCCACCAGCAGGCGTATGGAAGAGACCCAGTACTTC. Its translation: CATSRRMEETQYF.

This clonotype was detected ten times or more. The chain has TRBV20-1 and TRBJ2-3, with 12 positions matching TRBD2. Losses at the gene ends were 5 bases for V and 6 bases for J; bases not matched to a gene: 9. The V gene's germline CDR1 is DFQATT and CDR2 SNEGSKA (reference sequence). This CDR3 has 15 residues. In DNA form, the CDR3 reads TGCAGTGCTCAAGGGACTAGCGGGCACGGCGATACGCAGTATTTT. This sequence encodes CSAQGTSGHGDTQYF.

This chain links TRBV20-1 with TRBJ2-1; 7 bases fit TRBD1. CDR1 and CDR2 (germline): DFQATT, SNEGSKA (reference sequence). J was trimmed by 5 bases and V by 6 bases; bases with no gene match: 7. The CDR3 is made up of 13 amino acids. The CDR3 sequence: CSAPGQANNEQFF. DNA for the CDR3: TGCAGTGCGCCCGGACAGGCTAACAATGAGCAGTTCTTC.

About this clonotype itself: This clone may be a read error of a much larger clone one base away. V is TRBV20-1 and J is TRBJ2-5; TRBD2 agrees at 9 bases. The CDR3 covers 17 residues. The junction had 10 bases not matched to a gene; V was cut back by 1 base and J by 1 base. Per the germline V gene, CDR1 is DFQATT and CDR2 is SNEGSKA (reference sequence). The CDR3: CSARADLGGRAQETQYF. For the CDR3, the DNA is TGCAGTGCTAGAGCAGACCTAGGCGGGAGGGCCCAAGAGACCCAGTACTTC.

The rearrangement uses TRBV4-1 and TRBJ2-1; D gene ambiguous. CDR1 is MGHRA, CDR2 YSYEKL, per germline. This CDR3 has 15 residues. The V gene lost 1 base and the J gene lost 0 bases, with 7 bases spanning the gap. CDR3 sequence: CASSQGALSYNEQFF. As DNA, the CDR3 is TGCGCCAGCAGCCAAGGGGCCCTCTCCTACAATGAGCAGTTCTTC.

This clonotype came up many times. This chain links TRBV2 with TRBJ2-1, with 8 positions matching TRBD1. Germline V gives CDR1 SNHLY, CDR2 FYNNEI. This CDR3 has 13 amino acids. Losses at the gene ends were 6 bases for V and 7 bases for J; bases not matched to a gene: 5. The DNA for the CDR3 is TGTGCCAGCAGGGGGCAGGGGGCGAATGAGCAGTTCTTC. The encoded protein is CASRGQGANEQFF.

This clonotype has a count of ten or more. CDR3: CASSSPGLAGVQETQYF. CDR3 in DNA: TGTGCCAGCAGCTCTCCGGGACTAGCGGGAGTCCAAGAGACCCAGTACTTC. This sequence joins TRBV28 and TRBJ2-5; 14 positions agree with TRBD2. Trimming removed 6 bases from V and 1 base from J; junction bases left unmatched: 7. CDR3 length equals 17 residues. CDR1 MDHEN and CDR2 SYDVKM come from the germline V gene.

The sample holds a few counts of this clonotype. V and J are TRBV20-1 and TRBJ2-5; 8 bases fit TRBD2. Germline lookup yields CDR1 DFQATT and CDR2 SNEGSKA (reference sequence). The CDR3 totals 14 residues. V was clipped by 8 bases and J by 5 bases; unmatched bases: 13. Written as DNA, the CDR3 is TGCAGTCCTTGGAAGGCGGGAGGTGGGGAGACCCAGTACTTC. This sequence encodes CSPWKAGGGETQYF.

This chain joins TRBV6-1 and TRBJ2-7; TRBD1 matches 8 bases. The germline V gene has CDR1 MNHNS and CDR2 SASEGT. The V gene end was trimmed by 5 bases and the J gene end by 6 bases; junction bases not matched to a gene: 9. The CDR3 runs 14 residues. The CDR3: CASSIQGALFEQYF. The CDR3 DNA is TGTGCCAGCAGTATTCAGGGGGCGTTGTTCGAGCAGTACTTC.

This clonotype was seen only a few times. This chain joins TRBV4-1 and TRBJ1-2, with D possibly matching TRBD1 (6 bases). The CDR3 runs to 14 residues. Germline values: CDR1 MGHRA, CDR2 YSYEKL. Between the trimmed V and J ends, which lost 4 bases and 4 bases, there was a span of 13 bases. The CDR3 sequence is CASSRAQGPYGYTF. The CDR3 nucleotides are TGCGCCAGCAGCCGCGCGCAGGGGCCCTATGGCTACACCTTC.

The chain recombines TRBV10-3 with TRBJ2-3; a possible D gene is TRBD1 (6 bases). This CDR3 comprises 15 residues. In germline, CDR1 is ENHRY, CDR2 SYGVKD. V was cut by 5 bases and J by 2 bases, with 14 bases left in between. CDR3 protein: CAISMGALDTDTQYF. CDR3 in DNA: TGTGCCATCAGTATGGGGGCTCTCGACACAGATACGCAGTATTTT.

This clonotype was counted many times. The chain links TRBV24-1 to TRBJ2-2; D unresolved. The CDR3 has 13 amino acids. Germline assignment: CDR1 KGHDR and CDR2 SFDVKD. V lost 7 bases and J 4 bases, leaving 9 bases between the germline ends. This CDR3 reads CATRSASTGELFF. CDR3 nucleotide sequence: TGTGCCACCAGGTCCGCTAGCACCGGGGAGCTGTTTTTT.

This clonotype has only a few counts. The chain couples TRBV11-1 to TRBJ2-3; TRBD2 matches at 9 bases. Germline V gene data show CDR1 as SGHAT and CDR2 as FQDESV (reference sequence). The CDR3 is made up of 17 amino acids. The V and J ends lost 5 bases and 1 base, in that order; junction bases with no gene match: 10. The CDR3 bases are TGTGCCAGCAGCCAGGGTAGCGGGAGAGGGGGCACAGATACGCAGTATTTT. Translating gives CASSQGSGRGGTDTQYF.

This clonotype was seen repeatedly, ten times or more. The rearrangement uses TRBV7-3 and TRBJ2-7; TRBD2 matches 10 bases. Germline lookup yields CDR1 SGHTA and CDR2 FQGTGA. With 3 bases clipped from V and 3 bases from J, the junction kept 5 bases outside the gene matches. CDR3 length equals 15 residues. The CDR3 here is CASSLSSGSIYEQYF. As DNA, the CDR3 is TGTGCCAGCAGCTTGTCTAGCGGGAGTATCTACGAGCAGTACTTC.

This clonotype was seen a few times. This may be a read error, as it is one base from a much larger clone. This chain connects TRBV11-2 to TRBJ2-1; D might be TRBD2 (5 bases). Germline lookup yields CDR1 SGHAT and CDR2 FQNNGV. Trimming removed 4 bases from V and 6 bases from J, with 16 bases in between. The CDR3 loop spans 15 amino acids. CDR3 nucleotide sequence: TGTGCCAGCAGCTCCCTAATAGCGCTAGTCAATGAGCAGTTCTTC. Translation gives CASSSLIALVNEQFF.

This rearrangement joins TRBV29-1 to TRBJ2-2; unclear D gene. Deletions cut 3 bases from V and 1 base from J, with 6 bases between. CDR1 is SQVTM, CDR2 ANQGSEA, per germline. The length of the CDR3 is 13 residues. The CDR3: CSVEGGNTGELFF. DNA of the CDR3: TGCAGCGTTGAGGGTGGGAACACCGGGGAGCTGTTTTTT.

The CDR3 reads CASSFGPTRNPPYYGYTF. The CDR3 coding sequence is TGTGCCAGCAGTTTCGGGCCGACCAGGAACCCTCCCTACTATGGCTACACCTTC. The chain couples TRBV12-3 or TRBV12-4 to TRBJ1-2; D call uncertain. The CDR3 runs to 18 residues. With 3 bases removed from V and 3 bases from J, the gap between germline ends came to 23 bases.

At least ten counts were recorded for this clonotype. The rearrangement joins TRBV2 to TRBJ2-7; 9 bases are a match to TRBD1. Germline CDR1 reads SNHLY; CDR2 reads FYNNEI. Losses at the gene ends were 10 bases for V and 4 bases for J; bases not matched to a gene: 8. This CDR3 spans 13 amino acids. CDR3 coding DNA: TGTGCCACCTCGGGGACAGGGTTGTACGAGCAGTACTTC. Translated, it gives CATSGTGLYEQYF.

There are a few counts of this clonotype. The chain is built from TRBV6-1 and TRBJ2-3; D call uncertain. From germline, CDR1 is MNHNS and CDR2 SASEGT. CDR3 size: 14 residues. Between the trimmed V and J ends, which lost 6 bases and 4 bases, there was a span of 14 bases. CDR3 loop: CASSNTIIADTQYF. The CDR3 nucleotides read TGTGCCAGCAGCAACACTATAATCGCAGATACGCAGTATTTT.